The rows below give T cell receptor beta chains drawn from one sample of a study of T cell responses to AZD1222 COVID-19 vaccine. Assay used: immunoSEQ multiplex PCR; TCRdb lists only in-frame clones, some missing. The profile shows approximately 100,000 clones, 91% of them singletons. The source material was peripheral blood, sampled on day 0 of AZD1222 vaccination. The receptors originated from an adult in good health. Each CDR3 is given with its conserved first and last residue. Each record gives: CDR3 protein, CDR3 DNA, J gene, CDR3 length, D gene, V gene, clone size. A D gene is named only where the DNA matches it firmly. Size values are once, few and many counts, or a class for expanded clones, and some rows have none.

cdr3_aa: CASSATSGLVGEQFF
cdr3_nt: TGTGCCAGCAGCGCGACCTCGGGACTTGTTGGTGAGCAGTTCTTC
j_call: TRBJ2-1
cdr3_length: 15
d_call: NA
v_call: TRBV2
clone_size: NA

cdr3_aa: CASRKTGALNQPQHF
cdr3_nt: TGTGCCAGCAGAAAGACAGGGGCCCTAAATCAGCCCCAGCATTTT
j_call: TRBJ1-5
cdr3_length: 15
d_call: TRBD1
v_call: TRBV28
clone_size: NA

cdr3_aa: CASSFLKQPFMNTEAFF
cdr3_nt: TGTGCCAGCAGCTTCCTCAAACAGCCTTTCATGAACACTGAAGCTTTCTTT
j_call: TRBJ1-1
cdr3_length: 17
d_call: NA
v_call: TRBV7-8
clone_size: NA

cdr3_aa: CASSLAGGGNQGEQYF
cdr3_nt: TGTGCCAGCAGCTTAGCAGGTGGAGGGAACCAGGGCGAGCAGTACTTC
j_call: TRBJ2-7
cdr3_length: 16
d_call: NA
v_call: TRBV7-6
clone_size: NA

cdr3_aa: CASSLKALRTGRGTEAFF
cdr3_nt: TGTGCCAGCAGCTTGAAAGCTTTACGGACAGGGAGGGGGACTGAAGCTTTCTTT
j_call: TRBJ1-1
cdr3_length: 18
d_call: TRBD1
v_call: TRBV5-8
clone_size: NA

cdr3_aa: CASSLTVNTEAFF
cdr3_nt: TGTGCCAGCAGCTTAACGGTGAACACTGAAGCTTTCTTT
j_call: TRBJ1-1
cdr3_length: 13
d_call: NA
v_call: TRBV7-2
clone_size: NA

cdr3_aa: CASRTGSGYTF
cdr3_nt: TGTGCCAGCAGGACAGGCTCTGGCTACACCTTC
j_call: TRBJ1-2
cdr3_length: 11
d_call: NA
v_call: TRBV28
clone_size: NA

cdr3_aa: CASSEDTQETQYF
cdr3_nt: TGTGCCAGCAGTGAGGACACCCAAGAGACCCAGTACTTC
j_call: TRBJ2-5
cdr3_length: 13
d_call: NA
v_call: TRBV2
clone_size: NA

cdr3_aa: CASTGTGGGQPQHF
cdr3_nt: TGTGCCAGTACCGGGACAGGCGGAGGTCAGCCCCAGCATTTT
j_call: TRBJ1-5
cdr3_length: 14
d_call: TRBD1
v_call: TRBV19
clone_size: once

cdr3_aa: CASSNRDRGPLGEAFF
cdr3_nt: TGTGCCAGCAGCAACCGGGACAGGGGGCCTTTAGGTGAAGCTTTCTTT
j_call: TRBJ1-1
cdr3_length: 16
d_call: TRBD1
v_call: TRBV5-4
clone_size: NA

cdr3_aa: CASTATDGSYEQYF
cdr3_nt: TGTGCCAGCACCGCTACGGACGGCTCCTACGAGCAGTACTTC
j_call: TRBJ2-7
cdr3_length: 14
d_call: NA
v_call: TRBV27
clone_size: NA

cdr3_aa: CASSVGAGNQPQHF
cdr3_nt: TGTGCCAGCAGTGTGGGGGCGGGCAATCAGCCCCAGCATTTT
j_call: TRBJ1-5
cdr3_length: 14
d_call: NA
v_call: TRBV2
clone_size: once

cdr3_aa: CSVGGQVTYGYTF
cdr3_nt: TGCAGCGTTGGGGGGCAGGTTACCTATGGCTACACCTTC
j_call: TRBJ1-2
cdr3_length: 13
d_call: NA
v_call: TRBV29-1
clone_size: NA

cdr3_aa: CAISGGVPGNTGELFF
cdr3_nt: TGTGCCATCAGTGGAGGGGTACCGGGTAACACCGGGGAGCTGTTTTTT
j_call: TRBJ2-2
cdr3_length: 16
d_call: NA
v_call: TRBV10-3
clone_size: NA

cdr3_aa: CASSHSIGRTYNEQFF
cdr3_nt: TGTGCCAGCAGCCATTCTATAGGTCGTACCTACAATGAGCAGTTCTTC
j_call: TRBJ2-1
cdr3_length: 16
d_call: NA
v_call: TRBV14
clone_size: NA

cdr3_aa: CASSRRTGVNTGELFF
cdr3_nt: TGCGCCAGCAGCCGCCGGACAGGGGTAAACACCGGGGAGCTGTTTTTT
j_call: TRBJ2-2
cdr3_length: 16
d_call: TRBD1
v_call: TRBV4-3
clone_size: NA

cdr3_aa: CASSYGVGTEAFF
cdr3_nt: TGTGCCAGCAGTTACGGGGTTGGCACTGAAGCTTTCTTT
j_call: TRBJ1-1
cdr3_length: 13
d_call: NA
v_call: TRBV6-5
clone_size: NA

cdr3_aa: CASSKGQGSSYNEQFF
cdr3_nt: TGTGCCAGTAGTAAGGGACAGGGAAGCTCCTACAATGAGCAGTTCTTC
j_call: TRBJ2-1
cdr3_length: 16
d_call: TRBD1
v_call: TRBV19
clone_size: once

cdr3_aa: CASSFWAQGSPLHF
cdr3_nt: TGTGCCAGCAGTTTCTGGGCCCAGGGTTCACCCCTCCACTTT
j_call: TRBJ1-6
cdr3_length: 14
d_call: NA
v_call: TRBV27
clone_size: NA

cdr3_aa: CASSQDIRQGASRGNTEAFF
cdr3_nt: TGCGCCAGCAGCCAAGATATCCGACAGGGGGCTTCAAGAGGGAACACTGAAGCTTTCTTT
j_call: TRBJ1-1
cdr3_length: 20
d_call: TRBD1
v_call: TRBV4-1
clone_size: NA

cdr3_aa: CASSLPGFYGYTF
cdr3_nt: TGTGCCAGCAGTTTACCGGGTTTCTATGGCTACACCTTC
j_call: TRBJ1-2
cdr3_length: 13
d_call: NA
v_call: TRBV28
clone_size: NA

cdr3_aa: CASSHRDRVNEQFF
cdr3_nt: TGTGCCAGCAGCCACCGGGACAGGGTGAATGAGCAGTTCTTC
j_call: TRBJ2-1
cdr3_length: 14
d_call: TRBD1
v_call: TRBV13
clone_size: NA

cdr3_aa: CASSLVASGGYNEQFF
cdr3_nt: TGTGCCAGCAGCTTAGTAGCTAGCGGGGGCTACAATGAGCAGTTCTTC
j_call: TRBJ2-1
cdr3_length: 16
d_call: TRBD2
v_call: TRBV11-1
clone_size: NA

cdr3_aa: CASSLWQGEQYF
cdr3_nt: TGTGCCAGCAGTTTATGGCAGGGCGAGCAGTACTTC
j_call: TRBJ2-7
cdr3_length: 12
d_call: NA
v_call: TRBV27
clone_size: NA

cdr3_aa: CASSEDSGANYGYTF
cdr3_nt: TGTGCCAGCAGTGAAGACAGTGGAGCTAACTATGGCTACACCTTC
j_call: TRBJ1-2
cdr3_length: 15
d_call: NA
v_call: TRBV6-1
clone_size: NA

cdr3_aa: CSVEGYNEQFF
cdr3_nt: TGCAGCGTTGAAGGATACAATGAGCAGTTCTTC
j_call: TRBJ2-1
cdr3_length: 11
d_call: NA
v_call: TRBV29-1
clone_size: few

cdr3_aa: CAIPAYEQYF
cdr3_nt: TGCGCCATCCCGGCCTACGAGCAGTACTTC
j_call: TRBJ2-7
cdr3_length: 10
d_call: NA
v_call: TRBV23-1
clone_size: NA

cdr3_aa: CASSGPLAGGPKNIQYF
cdr3_nt: TGTGCCAGCAGCGGACCACTAGCGGGGGGGCCCAAAAACATTCAGTACTTC
j_call: TRBJ2-4
cdr3_length: 17
d_call: TRBD2
v_call: TRBV9
clone_size: NA

cdr3_aa: CASSSSIPGWRETQYF
cdr3_nt: TGTGCCAGCAGTTCAAGCATCCCGGGGTGGAGGGAGACCCAGTACTTC
j_call: TRBJ2-5
cdr3_length: 16
d_call: NA
v_call: TRBV6-2/TRBV6-3
clone_size: once

cdr3_aa: CASSIGPGPDTQYF
cdr3_nt: TGTGCCAGCAGCATCGGACCCGGCCCAGATACGCAGTATTTT
j_call: TRBJ2-3
cdr3_length: 14
d_call: NA
v_call: TRBV6-2/TRBV6-3
clone_size: NA

cdr3_aa: CASSLPLQRSGNTIYF
cdr3_nt: TGTGCCAGCAGTCTACCTTTACAGCGCTCTGGAAACACCATATATTTT
j_call: TRBJ1-3
cdr3_length: 16
d_call: NA
v_call: TRBV5-5
clone_size: NA

cdr3_aa: CATKRQITGELFF
cdr3_nt: TGTGCCACCAAGAGGCAGATCACCGGGGAGCTGTTTTTT
j_call: TRBJ2-2
cdr3_length: 13
d_call: NA
v_call: TRBV19
clone_size: NA

cdr3_aa: CATSDRRTQETQYF
cdr3_nt: TGTGCCACCAGTGATAGACGGACGCAAGAGACCCAGTACTTC
j_call: TRBJ2-5
cdr3_length: 14
d_call: NA
v_call: TRBV24-1
clone_size: few

cdr3_aa: CASRPLGQGLTDTQYF
cdr3_nt: TGTGCCAGCAGACCGCTGGGACAGGGGTTAACAGATACGCAGTATTTT
j_call: TRBJ2-3
cdr3_length: 16
d_call: TRBD1
v_call: TRBV27
clone_size: NA

cdr3_aa: CASSYSSRTSNTEAFF
cdr3_nt: TGTGCCAGCAGTTACTCTTCCAGGACATCCAACACTGAAGCTTTCTTT
j_call: TRBJ1-1
cdr3_length: 16
d_call: NA
v_call: TRBV6-2/TRBV6-3
clone_size: few

cdr3_aa: CAWNRQSSYEQYF
cdr3_nt: TGTGCCTGGAACCGACAGAGCTCCTACGAGCAGTACTTC
j_call: TRBJ2-7
cdr3_length: 13
d_call: NA
v_call: TRBV30
clone_size: NA

cdr3_aa: CASSLFPPVTGNTEAFF
cdr3_nt: TGTGCCAGCAGCTTATTCCCCCCTGTTACGGGGAACACTGAAGCTTTCTTT
j_call: TRBJ1-1
cdr3_length: 17
d_call: NA
v_call: TRBV7-3
clone_size: NA

cdr3_aa: CASSQTGALNTGELFF
cdr3_nt: TGTGCCAGCAGTCAAACGGGAGCCTTAAACACCGGGGAGCTGTTTTTT
j_call: TRBJ2-2
cdr3_length: 16
d_call: NA
v_call: TRBV7-2
clone_size: NA

cdr3_aa: CASSPGNNQPQHF
cdr3_nt: TGTGCCAGCTCACCAGGGAACAATCAGCCCCAGCATTTT
j_call: TRBJ1-5
cdr3_length: 13
d_call: NA
v_call: TRBV18
clone_size: once

cdr3_aa: CSASSRGISSEAFF
cdr3_nt: TGCAGTGCTAGTTCCAGGGGTATCAGTTCTGAAGCTTTCTTT
j_call: TRBJ1-1
cdr3_length: 14
d_call: NA
v_call: TRBV20-1
clone_size: NA

cdr3_aa: CASSQELGYGYTF
cdr3_nt: TGTGCCAGCAGCCAAGAACTGGGCTATGGCTACACCTTC
j_call: TRBJ1-2
cdr3_length: 13
d_call: NA
v_call: TRBV4-2
clone_size: NA

cdr3_aa: CASRTGLAGLETQYF
cdr3_nt: TGTGCCAGCAGAACTGGCCTAGCGGGGCTAGAGACCCAGTACTTC
j_call: TRBJ2-5
cdr3_length: 15
d_call: TRBD2
v_call: TRBV7-2
clone_size: NA

cdr3_aa: CASSIVGTGGNEQYF
cdr3_nt: TGTGCCAGTAGTATAGTTGGGACAGGAGGTAACGAGCAGTACTTC
j_call: TRBJ2-7
cdr3_length: 15
d_call: TRBD1
v_call: TRBV19
clone_size: NA

cdr3_aa: CASSSKGPTELFF
cdr3_nt: TGTGCCAGCAGCTCCAAGGGACCGACAGAGCTGTTTTTT
j_call: TRBJ2-2
cdr3_length: 13
d_call: NA
v_call: TRBV7-2
clone_size: NA

cdr3_aa: CASSRGTANTGELFF
cdr3_nt: TGTGCCAGCAGCAGAGGGACAGCGAACACCGGGGAGCTGTTTTTT
j_call: TRBJ2-2
cdr3_length: 15
d_call: TRBD1
v_call: TRBV11-2
clone_size: NA